Sequencing of this T cell receptor beta chain was carried out in a study of Graves' ophthalmopathy and Graves' hyperthyroidism. With 2 bases removed from V and 7 bases from J, the gap between germline ends came to 11 bases. CDR3 length equals 13 residues. Germline V lookup: CDR1 SEHNR, CDR2 FQNEAQ (reference sequence). This clonotype was picked up many times. The study amplified TCR beta CDR3 regions using RNA transcripts. A first-round RT-PCR used HTBI primers, followed by a second-round multiplex PCR. TCRdb passed the multiplex PCR reads through MiXCR, listing each CDR3 protein once. The table lists around 1,200,000 distinct CDR3 sequences, about two fifths of them singletons.

The V call is TRBV7-9, the J call TRBJ1-1; D gene uncertain. The sequence was collected from an adult man with Graves' hyperthyroidism. Sample: peripheral blood or thyroid tissue (not recorded which). In DNA, the CDR3 is TGTGCCAGCAGCTTAACTCCGGTAGGTGAAGCTTTCTTT. Its translation: CASSLTPVGEAFF.